This passage covers 31 T cell receptor beta chains from one sample sequenced in a study of T cell clonality in common variable immunodeficiency (dated by TCRdb to the mid-2010s). Paper-wide results and their limitations: Reportedly, TCRbeta sequences from CVID had fewer deletions and N-nucleotide insertions, and highly modified clones with 13 or more V deletions were absent from CVID.

Antigen specificity for these receptors is unknown. Libraries were made using the immunoSEQ multiplex PCR assay. TCRdb carries this immuneACCESS record with in-frame sequences only. Its versions omit some clonotypes, under half of them owing to an unresolved V gene in the studies checked, with the rest unexplained. The table shows about 42,000 clones here, with no singletons. The top ten constitute roughly 5.5% of the sample. Source material: peripheral blood mononuclear cells. Receptors originate from a human donor with common variable immunodeficiency.

In this sample, this clone turned up a few times. Read coverage stops 3 residues before the CDR3 terminus; the germline J gene supplies the remainder. The chain combines TRBV7-2 with TRBJ2-7; D gene unclear. Germline-derived CDR1 and CDR2 are SGHTA and FQGNSA. Trimming stripped 5 bases from V and 0 bases from J, with 5 bases between. This CDR3 has 12 amino acids. The CDR3: CASSTSSYEQYF. The CDR3 DNA, read in part, is TGTGCCAGCAGCACCAGCTCCTACGAG.

This clone was seen only a few times. With the read ending 3 residues before the CDR3 end, the germline J gene is used to fill in that end. Other DNA sequences in this specimen translate into the identical CDR3. This chain uses TRBV7-8 with TRBJ2-7, with TRBD2 matching over 13 bases. With V trimmed by 1 base and J by 2 bases, 8 bases remained unmatched. This CDR3 is built from 18 residues. CDR1 SGHVS and CDR2 FQNEAQ come from the germline V gene. CDR3 loop: CASSLGLAGGGWAYEQYF. CDR3 DNA, as far as it was read: TGTGCCAGCAGCTTAGGACTAGCGGGAGGAGGGTGGGCCTACGAG.

In its sample, this clone was seen a few times. The CDR3 goes on 3 residues after the read ends, and that part is filled in from the germline J gene. This sequence joins TRBV6-1 and TRBJ1-1; no firm D call. CDR1 is MNHNS and CDR2 is SASEGT in the germline V gene. This CDR3 spans 11 amino acids. Trimming shortened V by 4 bases and J by 5 bases, and 5 bases separated the two germline ends. Incomplete CDR3 DNA: TGTGCCAGCAGTGTAGTGACTGAA. Translation: CASSVVTE. The CDR3 as a whole reads CASSVVTEAFF.

Many counts were recorded for this clone. Coverage ceases 3 residues before the CDR3 finishes, and the germline J gene fills in the end. This sequence joins TRBV7-9 and TRBJ1-4; D perhaps matches TRBD1 (6 bases). Germline lookup yields CDR1 SEHNR and CDR2 FQNEAQ (reference sequence). The V gene lost 2 bases and the J gene lost 6 bases, with 10 bases spanning the gap. CDR3 length equals 14 residues. CDR3 amino acids: CASSLRQGYEKLFF. CDR3 DNA (partial): TGTGCCAGCAGCTTACGGCAGGGGTATGAAAAA. The whole variable domain, remainder taken from reference TRBV7-9 and TRBJ1-4, is DTGVSQNPRHKITKRGQNVTFRCDPISEHNRLYWYRQTLGQGPEFLTYFQNEAQLEKSRLLSDRFSAERPKGSFSTLEIQRTEQGDSAMYLCASSLRQGYEKLFFGSGTQLSVL.

Remarks on this clone: The read stops 3 residues short of the end of the CDR3; the missing end is completed from the germline J gene. The genes are TRBV7-2 and TRBJ2-7; 11 positions agree with TRBD1. After removal of 3 bases from V and 4 bases from J, the junction contained 2 bases not matched to a gene. Germline V lookup: CDR1 SGHTA, CDR2 FQGNSA. The CDR3 is 14 amino acids. The CDR3 bases that were read are TGTGCCAGCAGCTTGGGACAGGGGGGGTACGAG. Protein: CASSLGQGGYE. The CDR3 in full is CASSLGQGGYEQYF.

About this clone itself: The read terminates 3 residues ahead of where the CDR3 ends, so the germline J gene completes it. The chain has TRBV19 and TRBJ2-7; 9 positions agree with TRBD1. Per the germline V gene, CDR1 is LNHDA and CDR2 is SQIVND (reference sequence). V lost 1 base to trimming and J lost 5 bases; unmatched junction nucleotides: 15. CDR3 size: 18 residues. CDR3 DNA (partial): TGTGCCAGTAGTATAGCACAGGGGGCCGGACCCCGCGGGGACGAG. Its translation is CASSIAQGAGPRGDE. Given in full, the CDR3 is CASSIAQGAGPRGDEQYF.

About this clone: The read comes to an end 3 residues before the CDR3 does, leaving the germline J gene to fill in the end. The chain couples TRBV19 to TRBJ2-1; 8 bases line up with TRBD1. V lost 6 bases and J lost 1; bases outside the gene matches: 2. Per the germline V gene, CDR1 is LNHDA and CDR2 is SQIVND (reference sequence). The CDR3 spans 14 residues. The CDR3 region is CASRRTGSYNEQFF. The CDR3 DNA, read in part, is TGTGCCAGTAGGCGGACAGGGTCCTACAATGAG.

This clone was recorded at least ten times. From the germline J gene comes the end of the CDR3, since the read stops 3 residues before it. The chain joins TRBV20-1 to TRBJ2-7; possibly TRBD2 for D (6 bases). The ends were cut back, 2 bases at V and 3 bases at J, with 14 bases in the middle. Germline V gives CDR1 DFQATT, CDR2 SNEGSKA (reference sequence). The CDR3 covers 14 residues. CDR3 sequence: CSARRRIADYEQYF. The part of the CDR3 DNA that was read is TGCAGTGCTAGACGCCGAATAGCGGACTACGAG.

This clone has ten or more counts. The read ends 3 residues shy of where the CDR3 ends; the end is completed using the germline J gene. The J gene is TRBJ2-2, the V gene TRBV19, with TRBD1 matching over 7 bases. The CDR3 is 14 residues long. Unmatched junction bases numbered 8, after V lost 8 bases and J lost 5 bases. Germline V gene sequence: CDR1 LNHDA, CDR2 SQIVND (reference sequence). The DNA read from the CDR3 is TGTGCCAGTCTATCGGGACAGCGAACCGGGGAG. Protein: CASLSGQRTGE. The entire CDR3 reads CASLSGQRTGELFF.

There are a few counts of this clone. The CDR3 end is not reached by the read, which stops 3 residues before it; the germline J gene fills it in. The chain recombines TRBV6-2 or TRBV6-3 with TRBJ2-2; 12 bases are a match to TRBD2. This CDR3 has 16 amino acids. The ends lost 0 bases at V and 4 bases at J; junction bases unmatched: 0. CDR1 MNHEY and CDR2 SVGEGT come from the germline V gene. The chain's CDR3 is CASSYSTSGSTGELFF. CDR3 bases read: TGTGCCAGCAGTTACTCGACTAGCGGGAGCACCGGGGAG.

This clone was observed at least ten times. The read finishes 3 residues shy of the CDR3 end, and the germline J gene is used to complete it. This chain links TRBV18 with TRBJ2-1, with 11 positions matching TRBD2. Germline V lookup: CDR1 KGHSH, CDR2 LQKENI. V trimming: 3 bases; J trimming: 6 bases; junction bases outside the gene matches: 4. This CDR3 has 15 amino acids. CDR3 region: CASSPTLAGGNEQFF. The CDR3 DNA, read in part, is TGTGCCAGCTCACCGACTCTAGCGGGAGGCAATGAG.

This clone was seen many times. The read ends 3 residues before the CDR3 terminus; that terminus is restored from the germline J gene. This rearrangement joins TRBV7-2 to TRBJ2-5; D call uncertain. CDR3 length: 14 residues. Germline V gives CDR1 SGHTA, CDR2 FQGNSA. Trimming cost V 0 bases and J 2 bases, with 7 bases left between them. The covered CDR3 bases are TGTGCCAGCAGCTTAGCCCCGCTACAAGAGACC. Translation: CASSLAPLQET. The CDR3, in full, reads CASSLAPLQETQYF. The entire variable domain, with the rest obtained from reference TRBV7-2 and TRBJ2-5, is as follows: GAGVSQSPSNKVTEKGKDVELRCDPISGHTALYWYRQSLGQGLEFLIYFQGNSAPDKSGLPSDRFSAERTGGSVSTLTIQRTQQEDSAVYLCASSLAPLQETQYFGPGTRLLVL.

This clone was detected ten times or more. The CDR3 DNA, read in part, is TGTGCCAGTAGTCCCCACAGGGGAGTGAGGACTGAA. Translated: CASSPHRGVRTE. The whole CDR3 protein is CASSPHRGVRTEAFF. The rearrangement links TRBV19 to TRBJ1-1; 7 nucleotides align to TRBD1. The CDR3 end falls 3 residues outside the read, so it is completed with the germline J gene. This CDR3 has 15 amino acids. Germline-derived CDR1 and CDR2 are LNHDA and SQIVND (reference sequence). V dropped 5 bases and J dropped 5; count of bases not matched to a gene: 11. Together with reference TRBV19 and TRBJ1-1, the CDR3 gives the full variable domain: DGGITQSPKYLFRKEGQNVTLSCEQNLNHDAMYWYRQDPGQGLRLIYYSQIVNDFQKGDIAEGYSVSREKKESFPLTVTSAQKNPTAFYLCASSPHRGVRTEAFFGQGTRLTVV.

As regards this clone: The CDR3 goes on 3 residues after the read ends, and that part is filled in from the germline J gene. The chain combines TRBV20-1 with TRBJ1-2, with TRBD1 identical over 7 bases. This CDR3 is 15 amino acids long. Germline CDR1 is DFQATT and CDR2 is SNEGSKA (reference sequence). CDR3 loop: CSAKPPGQPFGGYTF. The part of the CDR3 DNA that was read is TGCAGTGCTAAGCCCCCGGGACAGCCTTTTGGAGGC.

This clone came up many times. The read terminates 3 residues before the CDR3 end, so the remaining end is supplied by the germline J gene. This chain links TRBV13 with TRBJ2-1; D possibly corresponds to TRBD2 (7 bases). The CDR3 consists of 16 residues. Germline V CDR1 and CDR2: PRHDT, FYEKMQ (reference sequence). V dropped 3 bases and J dropped 0 bases, with 12 bases sitting between them. The part of the CDR3 DNA that was read is TGTGCCAGCAGCTTGGGGGGGACAAGCTCCTACAATGAG. Amino acid sequence: CASSLGGTSSYNE. The entire CDR3 is CASSLGGTSSYNEQFF.

A few counts support this clone. Read sequence stops 3 residues before the CDR3 end, and the germline J gene provides the missing end. This specimen includes other DNA sequences encoding the same CDR3. The V call is TRBV19, the J call TRBJ1-3; the match to TRBD1 covers 7 bases. This CDR3 spans 16 amino acids. Germline V gene data show CDR1 as LNHDA and CDR2 as SQIVND (reference sequence). The ends lost 6 bases at V and 7 bases at J; junction bases unmatched: 15. The CDR3 DNA, read in part, is TGTGCCAGTAGCCTCAAACGAACAGGGGACGGGAACACC. As protein: CASSLKRTGDGNT. The CDR3 in full is CASSLKRTGDGNTIYF.

This clone has more than one count but fewer than ten. Read data end 3 residues before the CDR3 end; the end is taken from the germline J gene. The identical CDR3 is also encoded by other nucleotide sequences in the sample. The chain couples TRBV19 to TRBJ2-3; D might be TRBD2 (6 bases). V shed 3 bases and J shed 3 bases, with 10 bases lying between them. This CDR3 comprises 14 residues. Germline lookup yields CDR1 LNHDA and CDR2 SQIVND (reference sequence). This CDR3 reads CASSMGLWTDTQYF. The CDR3 bases that were read are TGTGCCAGTAGTATGGGACTTTGGACAGATACG. Looking up the rest from reference TRBV19 and TRBJ2-3 gives the full variable domain: DGGITQSPKYLFRKEGQNVTLSCEQNLNHDAMYWYRQDPGQGLRLIYYSQIVNDFQKGDIAEGYSVSREKKESFPLTVTSAQKNPTAFYLCASSMGLWTDTQYFGPGTRLTVL.

Points on this clone: The CDR3 is cut off 3 residues early in the read; its end comes from the germline J gene. This chain connects TRBV11-2 to TRBJ1-1; no clear D. The CDR3 covers 14 residues. V lost 5 bases and J lost 0, with 10 bases in between. The germline V gene has CDR1 SGHAT and CDR2 FQNNGV. The CDR3: CASSQQLMNTEAFF. The CDR3 DNA, read in part, is TGTGCCAGCAGCCAACAGCTCATGAACACTGAA.

Of note for this clone: The CDR3 extends 3 residues past the end of the read, so its final part is completed from the germline J gene. The gene calls are TRBV2 and TRBJ2-1; TRBD1 agrees at 8 bases. J gave up 7 bases and V 4 bases, and 9 bases lay outside the gene matches. The CDR3 extends over 15 amino acids. CDR1 and CDR2 from the germline V gene are SNHLY and FYNNEI. The DNA read from the CDR3 is TGTGCCAGCAGTGCCGAAAGACAGGGGAGGAATGAG. Translating gives CASSAERQGRNE. The CDR3 in its entirety is CASSAERQGRNEQFF.

This clone has just a few counts. The read is 3 residues too short to cover the CDR3 end, so that end is filled in from the germline J gene. This chain uses TRBV19 with TRBJ2-7, with D possibly TRBD1 on 6 matching bases. CDR1 and CDR2 (germline): LNHDA, SQIVND (reference sequence). Trimming removed 7 bases from V and 0 bases from J, with 19 bases in between. CDR3 length: 16 residues. The sequenced CDR3 bases are TGTGCCAGTAAAGGGCAGCCGGGACAAAGCTCCTACGAG. Encoded protein: CASKGQPGQSSYE. The CDR3 as a whole reads CASKGQPGQSSYEQYF.

In its sample, this clone was seen many times. The CDR3 end is not reached by the read, which stops 3 residues before it; the germline J gene fills it in. The chain uses TRBV2 and TRBJ2-7; D might be TRBD1 (5 bases). CDR1 SNHLY and CDR2 FYNNEI come from the germline V gene. V lost 8 bases and J lost 3, with 17 bases in between. The CDR3 contains 14 residues. Partial CDR3 DNA: TGTGCCAGCGGGGCCGCGCGTTCCCTCTACGAG. Its translation is CASGAARSLYE. The complete CDR3 protein is CASGAARSLYEQYF.

This clone was recorded a few times. The CDR3 is cut off 3 residues early in the read; its end comes from the germline J gene. This sequence joins TRBV2 and TRBJ2-7, with 7 bases aligning to TRBD1. Germline assignment: CDR1 SNHLY and CDR2 FYNNEI. Trimming took 6 bases from V and 3 from J; bases not matched to a gene: 11. The CDR3 is 15 amino acids. The covered CDR3 bases are TGTGCCAGCAGGGCAGACAGGGATCCGCTCTACGAG. This translates into CASRADRDPLYE. The complete CDR3 protein is CASRADRDPLYEQYF.

Points on this clone: Coverage ceases 3 residues before the CDR3 finishes, and the germline J gene fills in the end. The chain is built from TRBV2 and TRBJ2-2; 8 bases map to TRBD2. This CDR3 spans 16 amino acids. Trimming took 7 bases from V and 0 from J; bases not matched to a gene: 7. CDR1 and CDR2 from the germline V gene are SNHLY and FYNNEI. Here the CDR3 reads CASTSSSGANTGELFF. The part of the CDR3 DNA that was read is TGTGCCAGCACCTCGAGTAGCGGGGCGAACACCGGGGAG.

This clone was seen at least ten times. The CDR3 extends 3 residues past the end of the read, so its final part is completed from the germline J gene. J is TRBJ2-7 and V is TRBV5-1; no clear D. CDR1 and CDR2 (germline): SGHRS, YFSETQ. V dropped 0 bases and J dropped 2 bases, with 9 bases sitting between them. The CDR3 length is 14 residues. The covered CDR3 bases are TGCGCCAGCAGCTTGGGTGACTTGCCCTACGAG. This gives the protein CASSLGDLPYE. The full CDR3 is CASSLGDLPYEQYF.

This clone was seen many times. With the read ending 3 residues before the CDR3 end, the germline J gene is used to fill in that end. The J gene is TRBJ2-3, the V gene TRBV10-3; D may be TRBD2 (5 bases). CDR1 and CDR2 (germline): ENHRY, SYGVKD. Trimming shortened V by 0 bases and J by 3 bases, and 19 bases separated the two germline ends. The CDR3 sequence is 18 residues long. CDR3 region: CAISESSVGTRITDTQYF. CDR3 DNA, as far as it was read: TGTGCCATCAGTGAGTCGAGTGTGGGAACTAGGATTACAGATACG.

This clone was observed many times. The observed sequence ends 3 residues before the CDR3 terminus, with the missing tail filled in from the germline J gene. This rearrangement joins TRBV18 to TRBJ1-1; a weak D match, TRBD1 (6 bases). Germline V lookup: CDR1 KGHSH, CDR2 LQKENI. Deletions cut 4 bases from V and 0 bases from J, with 12 bases between. The CDR3 totals 15 residues. The sequenced part of the CDR3 DNA is TGTGCCAGCTCACGGATGGACAGCATGAACACTGAA. As protein: CASSRMDSMNTE. The entire CDR3 protein reads CASSRMDSMNTEAFF.

This clone was detected a few times. The CDR3 bases that were read are TGCGCCAGCAGTGAGTACAGGGAACTCAATGAG. Its translation: CASSEYRELNE. The CDR3 as a whole reads CASSEYRELNEQFF. The rearrangement links TRBV10-1 to TRBJ2-1; the D gene is possibly TRBD1 (6 bases). Coverage ceases 3 residues before the CDR3 finishes, and the germline J gene fills in the end. The germline CDR1 and CDR2 sequences are WNHNN and SYGVQD (reference sequence). The CDR3 is 14 residues long. V lost 1 base and J 6 bases, leaving 10 bases between the germline ends.

The table lists this clone with many counts. The read comes to an end 3 residues before the CDR3 does, leaving the germline J gene to fill in the end. The J gene is TRBJ2-7, the V gene TRBV5-1; 10 bases agree with TRBD1. CDR1 is SGHRS, CDR2 YFSETQ, per germline. The CDR3 loop spans 15 amino acids. Unmatched junction bases numbered 3, after V lost 1 base and J lost 2 bases. The CDR3 here is CASSLMGQGTYEQYF. CDR3 DNA (partial): TGCGCCAGCAGCTTGATGGGACAGGGGACCTACGAG. Supplemented by reference TRBV5-1 and TRBJ2-7, the full variable domain reads KAGVTQTPRYLIKTRGQQVTLSCSPISGHRSVSWYQQTPGQGLQFLFEYFSETQRNKGNFPGRFSGRQFSNSRSEMNVSTLELGDSALYLCASSLMGQGTYEQYFGPGTRLTVT.

This clone was picked up many times. The read stops 3 residues short of the end of the CDR3; the missing end is completed from the germline J gene. The chain joins TRBV29-1 to TRBJ2-3; perhaps TRBD2 as D (6 bases). This CDR3 has 14 residues. V dropped 0 bases and J dropped 6 bases, with 13 bases sitting between them. Germline V CDR1 and CDR2: SQVTM, ANQGSEA. Here the CDR3 reads CSVEDPGDLDTQYF. The CDR3 bases that were read are TGCAGCGTTGAAGATCCGGGGGATCTGGATACG.

This clone was counted many times. The read gets to within 3 residues of the CDR3 end, and the germline J gene fills in the rest. The chain links TRBV30 to TRBJ1-1; D uncertain. The ends were cut back, 2 bases at V and 1 base at J, with 8 bases in the middle. This CDR3 spans 13 amino acids. Germline values: CDR1 GTSNPN, CDR2 SVGIG (reference sequence). The DNA read from the CDR3 is TGTGCCTGGAGTTCCCACTCGAACACTGAA. Its translation: CAWSSHSNTE. The whole CDR3 protein reads CAWSSHSNTEAFF.

In its sample, this clone was seen a few times. Sequencing ends 3 residues short of the CDR3 end; the germline J gene provides the rest. This chain joins TRBV2 and TRBJ2-5; D is possibly TRBD1 (6 bases). The CDR3 length is 13 residues. Germline V lookup: CDR1 SNHLY, CDR2 FYNNEI. Trimming took off 7 bases at V and 4 bases at J, with 13 bases between the two ends. CDR3 DNA, as far as it was read: TGTGCCAGCACAGGGGCCCGTAGAGAGACC. Translation gives CASTGARRET. The full-length CDR3 reads as CASTGARRETQYF. Based on the CDR3 plus reference TRBV2 and TRBJ2-5, the full variable domain is EPEVTQTPSHQVTQMGQEVILRCVPISNHLYFYWYRQILGQKVEFLVSFYNNEISEKSEIFDDQFSVERPDGSNFTLKIRSTKLEDSAMYFCASTGARRETQYFGPGTRLLVL.